The source of this T cell receptor beta chain is a study of blood T cell repertoires in COVID-19. Study-wide background: Samples taken during acute and convalescent COVID-19 were collected in the United States, Italy and Spain.

Some clones are missing from TCRdb's copy, which holds only in-frame ones; the method was immunoSEQ multiplex PCR. The repertoire consists of tens of thousands of clones, with 70% to 80% occurring once and the leading ten covering approximately 12%. Specimen: peripheral blood. The receptor's source is a human donor in a cohort sampled during active COVID-19.

The CDR3 is CAGTGTSGGAGGELFF. The CDR3 DNA sequence: TGTGCCGGAACCGGGACTAGCGGGGGGGCTGGCGGGGAGCTGTTTTTT. The chain joins TRBV30 to TRBJ2-2; 16 bases are a match to TRBD2. There are 16 residues in the CDR3. Trimming cost V 8 bases and J 7 bases; bases outside gene matches: 10. The germline gives CDR1 GTSNPN, CDR2 SVGIG (reference sequence). Together with reference TRBV30 and TRBJ2-2, the CDR3 gives the full variable domain: SQTIHQWPATLVQPVGSPLSLECTVEGTSNPNLYWYRQAAGRGLQLLFYSVGIGQISSEVPQNLSASRPQDRQFILSSKKLLLSDSGFYLCAGTGTSGGAGGELFFGEGSRLTVL.